The clone carrying this T cell receptor (beta chain) was found many times. Antigen: not known. As for time point: newly diagnosed GD, antithyroid drugs for less than 3 months. PBMCs provided the RNA from which the TCR library was made. The entry originates in a study of regulatory T cells in long-lasting Graves disease. Whole-study results and caveats: Accuracy was perhaps lowered by the small sample size.

The germline CDR1 and CDR2 sequences are MDHEN and SYDVKM. Deletions cut 9 bases from V and 3 bases from J, with 18 bases between. The CDR3 contains 14 residues. Relying on iRepertoire HTBI primers and Arm-PCR of CDR3 regions, the team built TCR beta libraries. TCRdb redid the calling of the multiplex PCR reads with MiXCR, one entry per CDR3 protein. The sample includes roughly 440,000 distinct CDR3 sequences, roughly 15% of them seen just once. These data also formed part of another study, on T cells in Graves' hyperthyroidism and ophthalmopathy.

The sample consisted of peripheral blood mononuclear cells (PBMCs), taken at new diagnosis, from a patient treated with antithyroid drugs. This sequence was found in a woman aged 18-35 years with Graves disease. The chain employs TRBV28 and TRBJ2-7; D is unclear. The CDR3 protein is CASVVGSANYEQYF. DNA of the CDR3: TGTGCCAGTGTAGTAGGTTCCGCCAACTACGAGCAGTACTTC.